Shown below are 15 T cell receptor beta chains from a single sample sequenced in a study of T cell responses to AZD1222 COVID-19 vaccine. Generated by immunoSEQ multiplex PCR, the TCRdb table keeps only in-frame clones and is missing some. The sample shows approximately 150,000 clones, more than 70% of them seen only once. Source: peripheral blood, taken on day 0 of MenACWY control vaccination. These TCRs come from an adult in good health.

The J gene is TRBJ2-2, the V gene TRBV7-9; TRBD2 matches at 7 bases. The CDR3 loop spans 13 amino acids. V lost 5 bases and J lost 7; bases outside the gene matches: 4. The germline CDR1 and CDR2 sequences are SEHNR and FQNEAQ (reference sequence). CDR3 residues: CASSPREGGELFF. CDR3 DNA sequence: TGTGCCAGCAGCCCCAGGGAGGGCGGGGAGCTGTTTTTT.

The CDR3 DNA sequence: TGTGCCACCGACCGCAACGGGGAGCTGTTTTTT. It translates to CATDRNGELFF. The chain combines TRBV12-3 or TRBV12-4 with TRBJ2-2; D is undetermined. Trimming left V 10 bases short and J 7 bases short, with 10 bases between. The length of the CDR3 is 11 residues.

The chain couples TRBV27 to TRBJ1-5, with D possibly TRBD1 on 6 matching bases. The germline CDR1 and CDR2 sequences are MNHEY and SMNVEV (reference sequence). The CDR3 has 14 residues. Trimming pared 6 bases from V and 3 bases from J, leaving 12 bases between. The CDR3 is CASRAYRDNQPQHF. CDR3 bases: TGTGCCAGCAGGGCCTACAGGGACAATCAGCCCCAGCATTTT.

DNA of the CDR3: TGTGCCAGCAGCTTTTCTCCCGGTCAGCCCCAGCATTTT. Translated: CASSFSPGQPQHF. The chain couples TRBV7-9 to TRBJ1-5; no clear D. Germline CDR1 SEHNR, CDR2 FQNEAQ (reference sequence). This CDR3 region has 13 residues. V was pared by 3 bases and J by 6 bases, with 9 bases between.

The V call is TRBV4-2, the J call TRBJ2-2; 9 bases align to TRBD1. J lost 4 bases, V lost 1 base, and 7 bases had no gene match. The CDR3 sequence is 17 residues long. Germline CDR1 LGHNA, CDR2 YNFKEQ. DNA for the CDR3: TGTGCCAGCAGCCAAGGCGCCGGGACAGGGTCCACCGGGGAGCTGTTTTTT. It specifies CASSQGAGTGSTGELFF.

V gene TRBV5-6 combines with J gene TRBJ1-2, with D possibly matching TRBD1 (5 bases). Trimming took 5 bases from V and 8 from J, leaving 16 bases between them. Germline assignment: CDR1 SGHDT and CDR2 YYEEEE. This CDR3 is built from 13 residues. CDR3 protein: CASRRVTGGGYTF. The CDR3 nucleotides read TGTGCCAGCAGACGCGTAACCGGGGGAGGCTACACCTTC.

CDR3 nucleotides: TGTGCCACCGCCTTGGGGGGTGGTTTTAATCAGCCCCAGCATTTT. It yields the protein CATALGGGFNQPQHF. The V call is TRBV24-1, the J call TRBJ1-5; D possibly corresponds to TRBD1 (5 bases). From germline, CDR1 is KGHDR and CDR2 SFDVKD. Trimming removed 9 bases from V and 4 bases from J, with 18 bases in between. This CDR3 is 15 amino acids long.

The V gene is TRBV28, the J gene TRBJ1-5, with D tentatively TRBD1 (5 bases). Germline V gene data show CDR1 as MDHEN and CDR2 as SYDVKM. This CDR3 comprises 16 residues. V gave up 8 bases and J gave up 0 bases, with 17 bases separating them. CDR3 in DNA: TGTGCCAGCCTACCCGGGGCAGTTTATAGCAATCAGCCCCAGCATTTT. It is translated as CASLPGAVYSNQPQHF.

V and J are TRBV18 and TRBJ1-1; D gene ambiguous. The CDR3 spans 12 residues. Germline V gene data show CDR1 as KGHSH and CDR2 as LQKENI. Trimming pared 5 bases from V and 7 bases from J, leaving 11 bases between. CDR3 DNA sequence: TGTGCCAGCTCATCATCGGGAGGTGAAGCTTTCTTT. Amino acid sequence: CASSSSGGEAFF.

This rearrangement joins TRBV11-2 to TRBJ2-7, with D unclear. This CDR3 has 14 residues. Trimming left V 6 bases short and J 0 bases short, with 12 bases between. Germline V gene lookup returns CDR1 SGHAT and CDR2 FQNNGV. Here the CDR3 reads CASRLQPNSYEQYF. CDR3 in DNA: TGTGCCAGCAGACTACAGCCAAACTCCTACGAGCAGTACTTC.

There are a few counts of this clone. The genes are TRBV11-2 and TRBJ1-2; TRBD1 agrees at 8 bases. Per the germline V gene, CDR1 is SGHAT and CDR2 is FQNNGV. With 2 bases clipped from V and 8 bases from J, the junction kept 10 bases outside the gene matches. This CDR3 region has 15 residues. For the CDR3, the DNA is TGTGCCAGCAGCTTATTGGGGCAGGGGGCAGACGGCTACACCTTC. It specifies CASSLLGQGADGYTF.

The V call is TRBV20-1, the J call TRBJ1-6; D is ambiguous. Germline V gene lookup returns CDR1 DFQATT and CDR2 SNEGSKA (reference sequence). V was shortened by 4 bases and J by 9 bases, with 7 bases between the two germline ends. The CDR3 is made up of 11 amino acids. The DNA of the CDR3 is TGCAGTGCTAAGCGGGGTTCACCCCTCCACTTT. Its protein is CSAKRGSPLHF.

The chain is built from TRBV5-1 and TRBJ2-5; a possible D gene is TRBD1 (5 bases). This CDR3 region has 13 residues. Germline V CDR1 and CDR2: SGHRS, YFSETQ. The V and J ends lost 1 base and 5 bases respectively, with 9 bases between them. The CDR3 is CASSLSGPETQYF. The CDR3 DNA reads as TGCGCCAGCAGCTTGTCAGGGCCCGAGACCCAGTACTTC.

There are a few counts of this clone. The junction and the germline gene differ at one end; a read error may be behind it. V is TRBV5-6 and J is TRBJ1-1; D is perhaps TRBD1 (5 bases). The length of the CDR3 is 14 residues. The germline V gene encodes CDR1 SGHDT and CDR2 YYEEEE. The DNA for the CDR3 is TGTGCCAGCAGCTTGCTTCTCGGGGACCGACTTTTCCACTTT. Its translation: CASSLLLGDRLFHF.

The chain combines TRBV5-1 with TRBJ1-1; D is unclear. Germline values: CDR1 SGHRS, CDR2 YFSETQ. CDR3 length equals 11 residues. V lost 8 bases, J lost 6 bases, and 11 bases lay in between. CDR3 amino acids: CASTGVAEAFF. As DNA, the CDR3 is TGCGCCAGTACCGGAGTGGCTGAAGCTTTCTTT.